These 19 T cell receptor beta chains came from one sample sequenced in a study of T-cell reconstitution after alpha-beta-depleted transplantation in children. Using unique molecular identifiers, the investigators prepared the TCRbeta library. TCRdb independently ran MiXCR on the PCR reads; one entry per CDR3 protein. Among over 70,000 distinct CDR3 sequences, 6.5% to 8.5% were seen once, and the ten largest hold about 7%. The sample was PBMCs from the stem cell graft donor, taken from the stem cell graft. The receptor source for this set is a human donor who donated a stem cell graft to a child with congenital amegakaryocytic thrombocytopenia.

This clonotype has ten or more counts. The rearrangement joins TRBV6-1 to TRBJ2-3, with 11 bases fitting TRBD2. J was trimmed by 5 bases and V by 6 bases; bases with no gene match: 4. The CDR3 contains 14 residues. The germline gives CDR1 MNHNS, CDR2 SASEGT. DNA for the CDR3: TGTGCCAGCAGCCTCGGACTAGCGGGAGATACGCAGTATTTT. Its translation is CASSLGLAGDTQYF.

The sample holds many counts of this clonotype. The chain employs TRBV20-1 and TRBJ1-2; no clear D gene. Germline V CDR1 and CDR2: DFQATT, SNEGSKA (reference sequence). The CDR3 extends over 13 amino acids. V lost 5 bases and J lost 2, with 12 bases in between. CDR3 DNA: TGCAGTGCTTTTCCCCGGGGAAACTATGGCTACACCTTC. Its translation: CSAFPRGNYGYTF.

This clonotype has at least ten counts. The gene calls are TRBV11-1 and TRBJ2-2; the match to TRBD2 covers 8 bases. Germline-derived CDR1 and CDR2 are SGHAT and FQDESV (reference sequence). CDR3 length equals 19 residues. Losses at the gene ends were 3 bases for V and 3 bases for J; bases not matched to a gene: 15. CDR3 sequence (DNA): TGTGCCAGCAGCTTGGGGTCTAGAACTAGCGGCATTCACACCGGGGAGCTGTTTTTT. Its translation: CASSLGSRTSGIHTGELFF.

V is TRBV3-1 and J is TRBJ1-5; D may be TRBD1 (6 bases). With 1 base removed from V and 0 bases from J, the gap between germline ends came to 10 bases. The length of the CDR3 is 16 residues. Per germline, CDR1 LGHDT and CDR2 YNNKEL (reference sequence). CDR3: CASSQGGAYSNQPQHF. In DNA, the CDR3 is TGTGCCAGCAGCCAAGGGGGGGCTTATAGCAATCAGCCCCAGCATTTT.

There are a few counts of this clonotype. The V gene is TRBV12-3 or TRBV12-4, the J gene TRBJ1-3, with D tentatively TRBD1 (6 bases). Trimming removed 5 bases at V and 0 bases at J, with 26 bases between. The CDR3 sequence is 20 residues long. The CDR3 sequence: CASSPSIRGLNNFSGNTIYF. Here the CDR3 DNA reads TGTGCCAGCAGTCCAAGTATCAGGGGTCTCAACAATTTCTCTGGAAACACCATATATTTT.

This clonotype was seen many times. This rearrangement joins TRBV20-1 to TRBJ2-7; 7 bases align to TRBD1. Germline V gene data show CDR1 as DFQATT and CDR2 as SNEGSKA (reference sequence). This CDR3 has 14 residues. The junction had 8 bases not matched to a gene; V was cut back by 6 bases and J by 0 bases. The CDR3 region has the DNA TGCAGTGCCGTTATGACAGGGAGCTCCTACGAGCAGTACTTC. Protein: CSAVMTGSSYEQYF.

This clonotype has at least ten counts. The CDR3, as DNA: TGTGCCAGCAGCCCTATTATGGGGGGCGAGCAGTACTTC. Protein sequence: CASSPIMGGEQYF. The chain recombines TRBV7-3 with TRBJ2-7, with D maybe TRBD2 (6 bases). The CDR3 is made up of 13 amino acids. Between the trimmed V and J ends, which lost 5 bases and 6 bases, there was a span of 14 bases. CDR1 is SGHTA, CDR2 FQGTGA, per germline. The entire variable domain, with the rest obtained from reference TRBV7-3 and TRBJ2-7, is as follows: GAGVSQTPSNKVTEKGKYVELRCDPISGHTALYWYRQSLGQGPEFLIYFQGTGAADDSGLPNDRFFAVRPEGSVSTLKIQRTERGDSAVYLCASSPIMGGEQYFGPGTRLTVT.

This clonotype came up many times. The chain recombines TRBV25-1 with TRBJ1-5; 7 bases are a match to TRBD1. Germline trimming cut 1 base from V and 9 bases from J; bases unmatched to any gene: 9. Germline CDR1 reads MGHDK; CDR2 reads SYGVNS. The CDR3 has 15 residues. For the CDR3, the DNA is TGTGCCAGCAGTGAATTCCGACAGGGACCTTTGCCCCAGCATTTT. This encodes CASSEFRQGPLPQHF.

This clonotype was picked up many times. V and J are TRBV20-1 and TRBJ1-2; D is uncertain. The CDR3 runs 11 residues. Trimming removed 3 bases from V and 4 bases from J, with 6 bases in between. Germline V gene lookup returns CDR1 DFQATT and CDR2 SNEGSKA (reference sequence). The CDR3 spells CSASVSYGYTF. The CDR3 bases are TGCAGTGCTAGCGTTTCCTATGGCTACACCTTC.

As to this clonotype: A much larger clone differs by one base, so this may be a read error. V is TRBV20-1 and J is TRBJ1-5; 7 bases map to TRBD1. The CDR3 contains 15 residues. Germline CDR1 and CDR2: DFQATT and SNEGSKA (reference sequence). The CDR3 loop is CSVTTGRHSNQPHHF. CDR3 bases: TGCAGTGTTACGACAGGGAGGCATAGCAATCAGCCCCATCATTTT.

Many counts were recorded for this clonotype. V is TRBV7-2 and J is TRBJ2-3, with a tentative D call TRBD1 (8 bases). V lost 4 bases, J lost 3 bases, and 14 bases lay in between. CDR1 SGHTA and CDR2 FQGNSA come from the germline V gene. The CDR3 spans 15 residues. CDR3 residues: CASSSNRGGTDTQYF. The CDR3 DNA is TGTGCCAGCAGCTCCAACAGGGGGGGGACAGATACGCAGTATTTT. The variable domain in full, completed from reference TRBV7-2 and TRBJ2-3, reads GAGVSQSPSNKVTEKGKDVELRCDPISGHTALYWYRQSLGQGLEFLIYFQGNSAPDKSGLPSDRFSAERTGGSVSTLTIQRTQQEDSAVYLCASSSNRGGTDTQYFGPGTRLTVL.

The CDR3 loop is CASSSRLGEQFF. In nucleotides, the CDR3 is TGCGCCAGCAGCTCCCGACTTGGTGAGCAGTTCTTC. The V call is TRBV5-1, the J call TRBJ2-1; D uncertain. This CDR3 spans 12 amino acids. From germline, CDR1 is SGHRS and CDR2 YFSETQ. V was pared by 3 bases and J by 9 bases, with 10 bases between.

This clonotype was picked up a small number of times. V and J are TRBV4-1 and TRBJ2-7, with 10 bases fitting TRBD2. The CDR3 has 14 residues. Per germline, CDR1 MGHRA and CDR2 YSYEKL. The V segment lost 8 bases and the J segment 2 bases; nucleotides outside the gene matches: 6. The CDR3 loop is CASAVTSGAYEQYF. In nucleotides, the CDR3 is TGCGCCAGCGCGGTTACTAGCGGGGCCTACGAGCAGTACTTC.

This clonotype was counted ten times or more. The chain has TRBV5-1 and TRBJ1-6; 7 bases fit TRBD1. The ends lost 1 base at V and 5 bases at J; junction bases unmatched: 3. CDR1 is SGHRS and CDR2 is YFSETQ in the germline V gene. This CDR3 is 15 amino acids long. In DNA, the CDR3 is TGCGCCAGCAGCTTGTGGACAGGCAATAATTCACCCCTCCACTTT. It yields the protein CASSLWTGNNSPLHF.

This clonotype was counted ten times or more. The chain links TRBV20-1 to TRBJ2-2; 14 nucleotides match TRBD2. Germline V gene lookup returns CDR1 DFQATT and CDR2 SNEGSKA (reference sequence). The CDR3 has 20 amino acids. V dropped 0 bases and J dropped 4; count of bases not matched to a gene: 13. The CDR3 sequence: CSARDVTSGGAGYSTGELFF. The CDR3 DNA reads as TGCAGTGCTAGAGATGTGACTAGCGGGGGGGCCGGGTACTCCACCGGGGAGCTGTTTTTT.

This clonotype showed up many times. The chain is built from TRBV20-1 and TRBJ2-7; 7 bases match TRBD1. From germline, CDR1 is DFQATT and CDR2 SNEGSKA (reference sequence). The CDR3 spans 12 residues. J lost 4 bases, V lost 4 bases, and 4 bases had no gene match. The CDR3 nucleotides are TGCAGTGCTAAACAGGGGCCGTACGAGCAGTACTTC. This gives the protein CSAKQGPYEQYF.

This clonotype was counted many times. The chain is built from TRBV5-1 and TRBJ2-7; TRBD2 matches 7 bases. The trim removed 0 bases at V and 2 bases at J, leaving 5 bases unmatched. The CDR3 runs to 15 residues. Germline assignment: CDR1 SGHRS and CDR2 YFSETQ. CDR3 loop: CASSLETGGPYEQYF. The CDR3 nucleotides read TGCGCCAGCAGCTTGGAGACGGGAGGCCCCTACGAGCAGTACTTC.

This clonotype was seen more than once but under ten times. The gene calls are TRBV3-1 and TRBJ1-2, with a tentative D call TRBD1 (5 bases). Germline lookup yields CDR1 LGHDT and CDR2 YNNKEL (reference sequence). Deletions cut 6 bases from V and 4 bases from J, with 18 bases between. The CDR3 extends over 15 amino acids. The CDR3 loop reads CASRPHEGRGYGYTF. CDR3 in DNA: TGTGCCAGCAGACCCCACGAGGGGCGCGGCTATGGCTACACCTTC. The whole variable domain, remainder taken from reference TRBV3-1 and TRBJ1-2, is DTAVSQTPKYLVTQMGNDKSIKCEQNLGHDTMYWYKQDSKKFLKIMFSYNNKELIINETVPNRFSPKSPDKAHLNLHINSLELGDSAVYFCASRPHEGRGYGYTFGSGTRLTVV.

This clonotype was detected ten times or more. J is TRBJ1-1 and V is TRBV15; TRBD1 agrees at 8 bases. The ends lost 0 bases at V and 5 bases at J; junction bases unmatched: 5. Germline lookup yields CDR1 LNHNV and CDR2 YYDKDF (reference sequence). CDR3 length equals 15 residues. The CDR3 region has the DNA TGTGCCACCAGCAGAGAGAGTCAGGGGGCGACTGAAGCTTTCTTT. This translates into CATSRESQGATEAFF.